Shown below are 10 T cell receptor beta chains from a single sample sequenced in a study of blood T cell repertoires in COVID-19. Measured with immunoSEQ multiplex PCR; TCRdb has only the in-frame clones, and not every one. The sample gives around 94,000 clones, approximately 82% of which show up once; around 9.6% is in the top ten. The sample comprised peripheral blood. The receptor set was obtained from a man aged 60 to 75 with active or convalescent COVID-19.

This rearrangement joins TRBV9 to TRBJ1-6; 9 bases are a match to TRBD1. The CDR3 consists of 16 residues. The germline V gene has CDR1 SGDLS and CDR2 YYNGEE. The junction had 8 bases not matched to a gene; V was cut back by 6 bases and J by 4 bases. CDR3 sequence: CASTKGTGPYNSPLHF. In DNA form, the CDR3 reads TGTGCCAGCACCAAGGGGACAGGGCCTTATAATTCACCCCTCCACTTT.

The V gene is TRBV4-1, the J gene TRBJ2-7; D perhaps matches TRBD1 (6 bases). This CDR3 spans 18 amino acids. The germline gives CDR1 MGHRA, CDR2 YSYEKL. V was trimmed by 0 bases and J by 3 bases, leaving 21 bases between them. The CDR3 is CASSQDAGVSPLRYEQYF. The CDR3 DNA reads TGCGCCAGCAGCCAAGACGCAGGGGTTAGCCCTCTACGCTACGAGCAGTACTTC.

Concerning this clone: A far larger clone is one nucleotide away, so this likely arose from a read error. The chain links TRBV11-3 to TRBJ1-3; 7 positions agree with TRBD1. The CDR3 is 14 amino acids. The V gene's germline CDR1 is SGHNT and CDR2 YENEEA. Trimming at V came to 4 bases and at J to 0 bases, leaving 0 bases not matched to a gene. The CDR3 sequence: CASSSGGSGNTIYF. The CDR3 coding sequence is TGTGCCAGCAGCTCAGGGGGCTCTGGAAACACCATATATTTT. Complete variable domain (other parts from reference TRBV11-3 and TRBJ1-3): EAGVVQSPRYKIIEKKQPVAFWCNPISGHNTLYWYLQNLGQGPELLIRYENEEAVDDSQLPKDRFSAERLKGVDSTLKIQPAELGDSAVYLCASSSGGSGNTIYFGEGSWLTVV.

This chain links TRBV9 with TRBJ2-2, with D tentatively TRBD1 (6 bases). V was trimmed by 2 bases and J by 6 bases, leaving 14 bases between them. CDR1 is SGDLS, CDR2 YYNGEE, per germline. The length of the CDR3 is 15 residues. The CDR3, as DNA: TGTGCCAGCAGCGTCGACAGGACCCCGGCCGGGGAGCTGTTTTTT. This gives the protein CASSVDRTPAGELFF.

The chain is built from TRBV6-1 and TRBJ2-2, with a weak D call TRBD1 (5 bases). CDR1 and CDR2 from the germline V gene are MNHNS and SASEGT. With 4 bases removed from V and 0 bases from J, the gap between germline ends came to 12 bases. The CDR3 has 16 residues. The CDR3 DNA is TGTGCCAGCAGTGCCCTCGCCAGGGCGAACACCGGGGAGCTGTTTTTT. It yields the protein CASSALARANTGELFF.

This chain links TRBV7-4 with TRBJ2-7; 7 positions agree with TRBD2. The germline V gene has CDR1 SGHVT and CDR2 SQSDAQ. Trimming took 5 bases from V and 2 from J; bases not matched to a gene: 9. The CDR3 runs 15 residues. In DNA, the CDR3 is TGTGCCAGCAGCGCCGGGGGGAGAGTGCCCTACGAGCAGTACGTC. Protein product: CASSAGGRVPYEQYV.

The gene calls are TRBV3-1 (or the pseudogene TRBV3-2) and TRBJ2-7; possible D gene TRBD1, 6 bases. In germline, CDR1 is LGHDT, CDR2 YNNKEL (reference sequence). The CDR3 is 15 amino acids. Trimming shortened V by 2 bases and J by 7 bases, and 18 bases separated the two germline ends. The CDR3 bases are TGTGCCAGCAGCCAACCCACTGACAGGTACCCTGAGCAGTACGTC. It translates to CASSQPTDRYPEQYV.

The chain has TRBV27 and TRBJ1-4; no definite D call. V was shortened by 1 base and J by 2 bases, with 11 bases between the two germline ends. The germline V gene encodes CDR1 MNHEY and CDR2 SMNVEV (reference sequence). The CDR3 contains 16 residues. The CDR3 region is CASSLLFPSTNEKLFF. CDR3 bases: TGTGCCAGCAGTTTATTGTTCCCTTCGACTAATGAAAAACTGTTTTTT.

The rearrangement uses TRBV18 and TRBJ1-4; TRBD1 is a possible D gene (6 bases). The CDR3 totals 16 residues. Between the trimmed V and J ends, which lost 4 bases and 15 bases, there was a span of 27 bases. Germline V gene sequence: CDR1 KGHSH, CDR2 LQKENI. The CDR3 DNA reads TGTGCCAGCTCACTCTTGATGGACAGCGGACATGGGTTGTTGTTTTTT. Protein product: CASSLLMDSGHGLLFF. The variable domain in full, completed from reference TRBV18 and TRBJ1-4, reads NAGVMQNPRHLVRRRGQEARLRCSPMKGHSHVYWYRQLPEEGLKFMVYLQKENIIDESGMPKERFSAEFPKEGPSILRIQQVVRGDSAAYFCASSLLMDSGHGLLFFGSGTQLSVL.

This clone was detected once. CDR3 protein: CASSLPGTSGPTDTQYF. CDR3 sequence (DNA): TGTGCCAGCAGCTTGCCAGGGACTAGCGGACCCACAGATACGCAGTATTTT. J is TRBJ2-3 and V is TRBV9; 11 nucleotides line up with TRBD2. With V trimmed by 4 bases and J by 2 bases, 9 bases remained unmatched. The CDR3 sequence is 17 residues long. CDR1 and CDR2 (germline): SGDLS, YYNGEE. Filled out from reference TRBV9 and TRBJ2-3, the complete variable domain reads DSGVTQTPKHLITATGQRVTLRCSPRSGDLSVYWYQQSLDQGLQFLIQYYNGEERAKGNILERFSAQQFPDLHSELNLSSLELGDSALYFCASSLPGTSGPTDTQYFGPGTRLTVL.